The 19 T cell receptor beta chains given below trace back to one sample, sequenced in a study of OX40 agonist ivuxolimab in advanced cancers. Libraries were constructed by the immunoSEQ multiplex PCR assay. As stored in TCRdb, this immuneACCESS dataset retains in-frame rearrangements with V and J assigned. A fraction of the clones does not appear; measured against another copy, unresolved V genes explain less than half of the discrepancy, and the remainder lacks a known reason. This sample gives roughly 100,000 clones in total; roughly nine tenths of them show up just once. The ten top clones hold roughly 5% of the sample. The source material was CD4+ or CD8+ T cells sorted from blood, sampled in a trial of the OX40 agonist ivuxolimab. Receptors were obtained from an adult with an advanced solid tumor such as melanoma, head and neck, liver or kidney cancer.

This clone was recorded a few times. The CDR3 coding sequence is TGTGCCAGCCGGACAGGGACCACTGAAGCTTTCTTT. Translation: CASRTGTTEAFF. V and J are TRBV7-9 and TRBJ1-1, with 8 bases that match TRBD1. CDR1 and CDR2 from the germline V gene are SEHNR and FQNEAQ (reference sequence). The CDR3 extends over 12 amino acids. Trimming took 8 bases from V and 4 from J; bases not matched to a gene: 3.

With regard to this clone: The junction departs from the called germline gene at one end, perhaps through a read error. The V and J genes are TRBV7-7 and TRBJ2-5; a possible D gene is TRBD2 (6 bases). The CDR3 contains 13 residues. Germline loops: CDR1 SSHAT, CDR2 FNYEAQ (reference sequence). The DNA for the CDR3 is TGTGCTAGCAGCCAGAGCCTAGCGGAGACCCAGTACTTC. Protein sequence: CASSQSLAETQYF.

The genes are TRBV18 and TRBJ1-5, with a tentative D call TRBD1 (5 bases). The CDR3 is 16 residues long. Germline CDR1 KGHSH, CDR2 LQKENI. The germline V and J ends were trimmed by 4 bases and 0 bases, with 13 bases remaining between them. The CDR3 spells CASSRALGDSNQPQHF. Here the CDR3 DNA reads TGTGCCAGCTCACGGGCCTTGGGGGATAGCAATCAGCCCCAGCATTTT.

Concerning this clone: The sample holds other DNA sequences that translate to the same CDR3. CDR3 loop: CAWSEGGETQYF. The CDR3, as DNA: TGTGCCTGGAGTGAGGGGGGAGAGACCCAGTACTTC. This chain links TRBV30 with TRBJ2-5; perhaps D is TRBD1 or TRBD2 (6 bases each). Germline CDR1 reads GTSNPN; CDR2 reads SVGIG (reference sequence). The CDR3 has 12 residues. Deletions cut 1 base from V and 4 bases from J, with 7 bases between.

The chain joins TRBV19 to TRBJ1-2; D is uncertain. Germline V gives CDR1 LNHDA, CDR2 SQIVND (reference sequence). This CDR3 spans 11 amino acids. Trimming cost V 6 bases and J 2 bases, with 4 bases left between them. CDR3 loop: CASRRNYGYTF. CDR3 coding DNA: TGTGCCAGTAGGCGCAACTATGGCTACACCTTC.

The genes are TRBV9 and TRBJ2-1; tentatively, D is TRBD2 (5 bases). CDR3 size: 15 residues. The V gene's germline CDR1 is SGDLS and CDR2 YYNGEE. V lost 3 bases, J lost 6 bases, and 16 bases lay in between. CDR3 sequence: CASSGGNSTLNEQFF. Written as DNA, the CDR3 is TGTGCCAGCAGCGGAGGGAACTCCACTCTCAATGAGCAGTTCTTC. The full variable domain, in which reference TRBV9 and TRBJ2-1 provide the parts outside the CDR3, is DSGVTQTPKHLITATGQRVTLRCSPRSGDLSVYWYQQSLDQGLQFLIQYYNGEERAKGNILERFSAQQFPDLHSELNLSSLELGDSALYFCASSGGNSTLNEQFFGPGTRLTVL.

The chain is built from TRBV5-1 and TRBJ2-3; TRBD2 matches 13 bases. V lost 7 bases, J lost 6 bases, and 11 bases stayed unmatched. CDR1 SGHRS and CDR2 YFSETQ come from the germline V gene. This CDR3 spans 16 amino acids. This CDR3 is CASVSGLAGEKDTQYF. Here the CDR3 DNA reads TGCGCCAGCGTCTCAGGACTAGCGGGGGAAAAGGATACGCAGTATTTT.

The chain links TRBV7-3 to TRBJ2-3; D not resolved. Germline-derived CDR1 and CDR2 are SGHTA and FQGTGA. The CDR3 extends over 15 amino acids. V lost 5 bases and J 3 bases, leaving 15 bases between the germline ends. The DNA for the CDR3 is TGTGCCAGCAGCCCCCTTGGCCTCTCGACAGATACGCAGTATTTT. Translation: CASSPLGLSTDTQYF. The full variable domain, rest sourced from reference TRBV7-3 and TRBJ2-3, is GAGVSQTPSNKVTEKGKYVELRCDPISGHTALYWYRQSLGQGPEFLIYFQGTGAADDSGLPNDRFFAVRPEGSVSTLKIQRTERGDSAVYLCASSPLGLSTDTQYFGPGTRLTVL.

This chain connects TRBV7-6 to TRBJ1-1, with TRBD1 identical over 8 bases. The CDR3 sequence is 14 residues long. CDR1 is SGHVS, CDR2 FNYEAQ, per germline. V dropped 5 bases and J dropped 8; count of bases not matched to a gene: 10. Written as DNA, the CDR3 is TGTGCCAGCAGCGAAAGGCCGGACAGGGCAGAAGCTTTCTTT. It encodes CASSERPDRAEAFF.

Concerning this clone: One end of the junction does not line up with germline, which may come from a read error. The chain's CDR3 is CASSLAPVALVNF. In DNA, the CDR3 is TGTGCCAGCAGCTTAGCGCCAGTGGCCCTAGTAAACTTC. This rearrangement joins TRBV7-8 to TRBJ2-7, with no clear D. The CDR3 runs to 13 residues. Germline CDR1 reads SGHVS; CDR2 reads FQNEAQ.

The CDR3 bases are TGTGCCAGCAGCCTTAACTTTAACACCGGGGAGCTGTTTTTT. Its translation is CASSLNFNTGELFF. The V call is TRBV7-2, the J call TRBJ2-2, with D uncertain. The CDR3 length is 14 residues. CDR1 SGHTA and CDR2 FQGNSA come from the germline V gene. The V end was cut by 5 bases, the J end by 2 bases, with 9 bases between. Full variable domain (missing parts from reference TRBV7-2 and TRBJ2-2): GAGVSQSPSNKVTEKGKDVELRCDPISGHTALYWYRQSLGQGLEFLIYFQGNSAPDKSGLPSDRFSAERTGGSVSTLTIQRTQQEDSAVYLCASSLNFNTGELFFGEGSRLTVL.

The chain is built from TRBV7-9 and TRBJ2-5, with D uncertain. This CDR3 spans 11 amino acids. The V and J ends lost 4 bases and 7 bases respectively, with 7 bases between them. The germline gives CDR1 SEHNR, CDR2 FQNEAQ (reference sequence). CDR3: CASSSWGTQYF. DNA of the CDR3: TGTGCCAGCAGCTCATGGGGGACCCAGTACTTC.

The V and J genes are TRBV5-1 and TRBJ1-1; D might be TRBD1 (5 bases). The CDR3 runs 16 residues. The germline gives CDR1 SGHRS, CDR2 YFSETQ. The V end was cut by 0 bases, the J end by 1 base, with 13 bases between. As DNA, the CDR3 is TGCGCCAGCAGCTTGGCCTCCGGGGCTGGGAACACTGAAGCTTTCTTT. Its translation is CASSLASGAGNTEAFF.

V gene TRBV6-5 combines with J gene TRBJ1-2, with no clear D. The CDR3 length is 14 residues. Trimming shortened V by 0 bases and J by 2 bases, and 7 bases separated the two germline ends. Germline CDR1 reads MNHEY; CDR2 reads SVGAGI. The CDR3 reads CASSYSPSNYGYTF. CDR3 sequence (DNA): TGTGCCAGCAGTTACTCACCTTCCAACTATGGCTACACCTTC.

The chain recombines TRBV4-3 with TRBJ2-3, with 8 positions matching TRBD2. The CDR3 loop spans 15 amino acids. CDR1 and CDR2 from the germline V gene are LGHNA and YSLEER. The junction had 4 bases not matched to a gene; V was cut back by 2 bases and J by 3 bases. The CDR3 loop is CASSQSGSGTDTQYF. The CDR3 nucleotides are TGCGCCAGCAGCCAAAGCGGGAGCGGGACAGATACGCAGTATTTT.

The table lists this clone with a few counts. The chain joins TRBV6-6 to TRBJ1-4; possibly TRBD1 for D (5 bases). Germline V gene sequence: CDR1 MNHNY, CDR2 SVGAGI (reference sequence). The CDR3 contains 13 residues. Trimming removed 7 bases from V and 5 bases from J, with 11 bases in between. DNA for the CDR3: TGTGCCAGCATAAGACAGCAAAATGAAAAACTGTTTTTT. Translated: CASIRQQNEKLFF.

The V and J genes are TRBV27 and TRBJ2-7, with 7 bases matching TRBD2. V shed 5 bases and J 3 bases; nucleotides not matched to a gene: 4. This CDR3 is 13 amino acids long. Germline lookup yields CDR1 MNHEY and CDR2 SMNVEV (reference sequence). CDR3 residues: CASSPGTIYEQYF. CDR3 in DNA: TGTGCCAGCAGTCCCGGGACTATCTACGAGCAGTACTTC.

The rearrangement links TRBV7-9 to TRBJ2-5; D gene ambiguous. There are 14 residues in the CDR3. V lost 2 bases to trimming and J lost 0 bases, with 7 bases between them. The V gene's germline CDR1 is SEHNR and CDR2 FQNEAQ (reference sequence). The CDR3 loop reads CASSLFYDQETQYF. The CDR3 DNA is TGTGCCAGCAGCTTATTTTATGACCAAGAGACCCAGTACTTC.

The table lists this clone with a count of one. The chain employs TRBV2 and TRBJ1-1, with a possible D match to TRBD1 (6 bases). The CDR3 has 13 residues. Germline loops: CDR1 SNHLY, CDR2 FYNNEI. Trimming stripped 2 bases from V and 8 bases from J, with 12 bases between. CDR3 residues: CASSEMRGAEAFF. The CDR3 DNA follows: TGTGCCAGCAGTGAAATGAGGGGGGCCGAAGCTTTCTTT.